The 29 T cell receptor beta chains below all came from one sample that was sequenced in a study of post-analysis software for immune sequencing data. Study-level findings and limits: A few TRBV segments occurring more often in patients than controls included TRBV5-6, TRBV5-1 and TRBV20-1.

Unique molecular identifiers were built into the TCR beta cDNA libraries. TCRdb re-analysed the PCR reads in MiXCR, keeping a single row per CDR3 protein. The sample consists of 430,000 or so distinct CDR3 sequences, more than 30% of them appearing once. No antigen has been identified for these receptors. Input material: blood. Receptor source: a girl aged 2 to 9 with multiple sclerosis.

The rearrangement uses TRBV4-1 and TRBJ2-7; a possible D gene is TRBD1 (5 bases). The germline gives CDR1 MGHRA, CDR2 YSYEKL. This CDR3 has 15 amino acids. V lost 1 base and J 4 bases, leaving 14 bases between the germline ends. CDR3 DNA: TGCGCCAGCAGCCAAGCACCCGGCAGGGTGTACGAGCAGTACTTC. Translated, it gives CASSQAPGRVYEQYF.

The rearrangement uses TRBV7-9 and TRBJ2-5; 9 bases are a match to TRBD2. This CDR3 spans 17 amino acids. The germline gives CDR1 SEHNR, CDR2 FQNEAQ (reference sequence). V shed 4 bases, J shed 2 bases, and the junction held 11 bases outside the gene matches. CDR3 sequence reads: CASSYRNSGSGQETQYF. The CDR3 region has the DNA TGTGCCAGCAGCTATCGAAATAGCGGGAGTGGGCAAGAGACCCAGTACTTC.

A few counts support this clonotype. The chain uses TRBV5-5 and TRBJ1-6, with D possibly being TRBD1 (5 bases). The CDR3 sequence is 14 residues long. Trimming removed 1 base from V and 7 bases from J, with 9 bases in between. CDR1 and CDR2 (germline): SGHKS, YYEKEE (reference sequence). CDR3: CASSLNRQNSPLHF. For the CDR3, the DNA is TGTGCCAGCAGCTTGAACAGGCAGAATTCACCCCTCCACTTT.

The rearrangement links TRBV4-1 to TRBJ1-5; no clear D. From germline, CDR1 is MGHRA and CDR2 YSYEKL. The CDR3 has 14 amino acids. V lost 2 bases and J lost 0, with 5 bases in between. The CDR3, as DNA: TGCGCCAGCAGCCAACTTTATAGCAATCAGCCCCAGCATTTT. This codes for CASSQLYSNQPQHF.

This chain joins TRBV5-6 and TRBJ2-5, with 8 bases aligning to TRBD1. Germline CDR1 SGHDT, CDR2 YYEEEE. With 3 bases clipped from V and 2 bases from J, the junction kept 6 bases outside the gene matches. This CDR3 is 15 amino acids long. CDR3 DNA: TGTGCCAGCAGCTACGGGACAGGTATACAAGAGACCCAGTACTTC. The encoded protein is CASSYGTGIQETQYF.

The rearrangement joins TRBV5-1 to TRBJ2-7; TRBD1 aligns across 11 bases. CDR3 length: 16 residues. Per germline, CDR1 SGHRS and CDR2 YFSETQ. V was pared by 3 bases and J by 4 bases, with 9 bases of the junction left unmatched. CDR3 in DNA: TGCGCCAGCAGCTCAGGACAGGGGGCGTTTCGGTACGAGCAGTACTTC. This gives the protein CASSSGQGAFRYEQYF.

This clonotype appeared many times. This chain connects TRBV20-1 to TRBJ2-7; 8 nucleotides line up with TRBD1. Germline CDR1 is DFQATT and CDR2 is SNEGSKA (reference sequence). V shed 5 bases and J 3 bases; nucleotides not matched to a gene: 9. The CDR3 consists of 14 residues. The CDR3 loop reads CSALDRGTHYEQYF. CDR3 bases: TGCAGTGCTTTAGACAGGGGCACCCACTACGAGCAGTACTTC.

This chain links TRBV7-2 with TRBJ2-7; tentatively, D is TRBD1 (6 bases). CDR1 and CDR2 from the germline V gene are SGHTA and FQGNSA. V lost 1 base and J lost 0, with 10 bases in between. The CDR3 has 15 amino acids. The CDR3 bases are TGTGCCAGCAGCTTAGAACAGGGACCCTCCTACGAGCAGTACTTC. It is translated as CASSLEQGPSYEQYF.

The V and J genes are TRBV27 and TRBJ2-7; D is undetermined. This CDR3 is built from 13 residues. Per the germline V gene, CDR1 is MNHEY and CDR2 is SMNVEV (reference sequence). The V end lost 6 bases, the J end lost 1 base, and 10 bases lay between the germline ends. The CDR3 DNA is TGTGCCAGCAGCCTGAAAGGATCCTACGAGCAGTACTTC. Protein: CASSLKGSYEQYF.

The chain joins TRBV28 to TRBJ1-2; D gene uncertain. V was shortened by 6 bases and J by 5 bases, with 7 bases between the two germline ends. Germline V lookup: CDR1 MDHEN, CDR2 SYDVKM. The CDR3 length is 11 residues. CDR3 in DNA: TGTGCCAGCAGGACCTGGTATGGCTACACCTTC. It is translated as CASRTWYGYTF.

The chain combines TRBV25-1 with TRBJ1-5; D is unclear. The CDR3 extends over 15 amino acids. Germline CDR1 MGHDK, CDR2 SYGVNS. The V and J ends lost 3 bases and 0 bases respectively, with 9 bases between them. For the CDR3, the DNA is TGTGCCAGCAGTGAGACCCCCTATAGCAATCAGCCCCAGCATTTT. Translating it yields CASSETPYSNQPQHF.

The chain combines TRBV20-1 with TRBJ2-4; no definite D call. Germline V CDR1 and CDR2: DFQATT, SNEGSKA (reference sequence). The V end was cut by 1 base, the J end by 6 bases, with 4 bases between. The CDR3 is 11 amino acids. For the CDR3, the DNA is TGCAGTGCTAGAGGGGGAAACATTCAGTACTTC. Protein sequence: CSARGGNIQYF.

This clonotype was detected only a few times. This rearrangement joins TRBV18 to TRBJ2-7; D might be TRBD2 (6 bases). CDR1 KGHSH and CDR2 LQKENI come from the germline V gene. The CDR3 is 13 residues long. V lost 5 bases, J lost 3 bases, and 11 bases lay in between. CDR3 bases: TGTGCCAGCTCAATCGGGGGAGGCTACGAGCAGTACTTC. Amino acid sequence: CASSIGGGYEQYF.

This clonotype showed up just a few times. The V call is TRBV15, the J call TRBJ1-1, with D perhaps TRBD1 (6 bases). The germline CDR1 and CDR2 sequences are LNHNV and YYDKDF (reference sequence). This CDR3 contains 18 residues. V was cut by 0 bases and J by 3 bases, with 20 bases left in between. CDR3 sequence: CATSRDGPGAVGHTEAFF. CDR3 nucleotide sequence: TGTGCCACCAGCAGAGATGGGCCAGGGGCCGTGGGGCACACTGAAGCTTTCTTT.

This CDR3 is CASSYRPGQGDQYF. In nucleotides, the CDR3 is TGTGCCAGCAGTTACCGGCCCGGACAGGGGGACCAGTACTTC. The V and J genes are TRBV6-5 and TRBJ2-7, with 10 bases aligning to TRBD1. CDR3 length: 14 residues. CDR1 is MNHEY and CDR2 is SVGAGI in the germline V gene. Unmatched junction bases numbered 8, after V lost 2 bases and J lost 10 bases.

A few counts support this clonotype. V and J are TRBV6-2 or TRBV6-3 and TRBJ2-1, with 9 bases aligning to TRBD1. The CDR3 length is 16 residues. The germline CDR1 and CDR2 sequences are MNHEY and SVGEGT. The V segment lost 2 bases and the J segment 6 bases; nucleotides outside the gene matches: 8. This CDR3 reads CASSYIPRDRVNEQFF. The CDR3 nucleotides are TGTGCCAGCAGTTACATCCCCAGGGACAGGGTCAATGAGCAGTTCTTC.

This rearrangement joins TRBV20-1 to TRBJ2-1, with TRBD2 as a possible D gene (6 bases). The CDR3 runs 19 residues. Between the trimmed V and J ends, which lost 2 bases and 0 bases, there was a span of 23 bases. From germline, CDR1 is DFQATT and CDR2 SNEGSKA (reference sequence). The DNA of the CDR3 is TGCAGTGCTAGATCCGGCGGCACTCCAGCGGGCGACTCCTACAATGAGCAGTTCTTC. This translates into CSARSGGTPAGDSYNEQFF.

The chain links TRBV3-1 to TRBJ2-3; D ambiguous. There are 16 residues in the CDR3. Germline V gene data show CDR1 as LGHDT and CDR2 as YNNKEL (reference sequence). Trimming removed 1 base from V and 4 bases from J, with 15 bases in between. The CDR3 region has the DNA TGTGCCAGCAGCCAAGGTGTTCTGGCCCTGCCAGATACGCAGTATTTT. Protein product: CASSQGVLALPDTQYF.

This chain joins TRBV29-1 and TRBJ2-6; D uncertain. Germline values: CDR1 SQVTM, CDR2 ANQGSEA. This CDR3 region has 12 residues. The germline V and J ends were trimmed by 4 bases and 8 bases, with 9 bases remaining between them. CDR3 in DNA: TGCAGCGTTGGACCCTTGTCCAACGTCCTGACTTTC. As protein: CSVGPLSNVLTF.

The genes are TRBV28 and TRBJ1-1; D ambiguous. The CDR3 consists of 15 residues. The V and J ends lost 1 base and 2 bases respectively, with 11 bases between them. The germline V gene encodes CDR1 MDHEN and CDR2 SYDVKM. The CDR3 nucleotides are TGTGCCAGCAGTTTATTCCTCCCGGAAAACACTGAAGCTTTCTTT. Its translation is CASSLFLPENTEAFF.

DNA for the CDR3: TGTGCCAGCAGTACTCTTGACAGGATCCAAGAGACCCAGTACTTC. Amino acids: CASSTLDRIQETQYF. The chain links TRBV6-5 to TRBJ2-5; weak D call: TRBD1 (6 bases). The germline V gene encodes CDR1 MNHEY and CDR2 SVGAGI. The CDR3 consists of 15 residues. V was cut by 5 bases and J by 1 base, with 14 bases left in between.

DNA of the CDR3: TGTGCCAGCAGCTTAGGTGGGCCCAACATTCAGTACTTC. Its protein product is CASSLGGPNIQYF. The V call is TRBV7-9, the J call TRBJ2-4; D uncertain. The CDR3 is 13 amino acids. Per the germline V gene, CDR1 is SEHNR and CDR2 is FQNEAQ (reference sequence). Trimming shortened V by 1 base and J by 7 bases, and 8 bases separated the two germline ends.

This clonotype has at least ten counts. Mismatch with germline at one junction end may stem from a read error. The rearrangement joins TRBV5-1 to TRBJ2-7, with TRBD1 as a possible D gene (6 bases). CDR1 and CDR2 from the germline V gene are SGHRS and YFSETQ. The CDR3 has 16 amino acids. CDR3 bases: TGCGCGAGCATTTCGAAGGGCAGGGGATTCTCCTACGAGCAGTACTTC. It translates to CASISKGRGFSYEQYF.

The sample holds a few counts of this clonotype. V gene TRBV9 combines with J gene TRBJ2-4; TRBD2 agrees at 7 bases. V lost 5 bases and J lost 8; bases outside the gene matches: 16. This CDR3 is built from 16 residues. Germline V gives CDR1 SGDLS, CDR2 YYNGEE. CDR3 nucleotides: TGTGCCAGCAGTTTCTGGGGACTACGGCGTCGGGACATTCAGTACTTC. Protein product: CASSFWGLRRRDIQYF.

The chain carries TRBV7-2 and TRBJ2-1, with D unclear. V was cut by 1 base and J by 3 bases, with 10 bases left in between. In germline, CDR1 is SGHTA, CDR2 FQGNSA. The CDR3 spans 15 residues. The CDR3 bases are TGTGCCAGCAGCTTAGGGGCCGGCCGCTACAATGAGCAGTTCTTC. This encodes CASSLGAGRYNEQFF.

The chain carries TRBV5-1 and TRBJ2-7; D not resolved. The CDR3 runs to 13 residues. CDR1 is SGHRS, CDR2 YFSETQ, per germline. V was shortened by 0 bases and J by 3 bases, with 7 bases between the two germline ends. The CDR3 nucleotides are TGCGCCAGCAGCTTGGACCCAATCTACGAGCAGTACTTC. Translation: CASSLDPIYEQYF.

The chain uses TRBV19 and TRBJ1-2, with D possibly TRBD1 on 6 matching bases. CDR1 and CDR2 (germline): LNHDA, SQIVND (reference sequence). The CDR3 extends over 12 amino acids. V dropped 6 bases and J dropped 5 bases, with 10 bases sitting between them. CDR3 sequence: CASRTTGYGYTF. CDR3 nucleotides: TGTGCCAGTAGGACGACAGGTTATGGCTACACCTTC.

The J gene is TRBJ2-3, the V gene TRBV6-1; D is unresolved. Per the germline V gene, CDR1 is MNHNS and CDR2 is SASEGT. The CDR3 consists of 12 residues. With 4 bases removed from V and 2 bases from J, the gap between germline ends came to 4 bases. The CDR3 sequence: CASSAYTDTQYF. The DNA for the CDR3 is TGTGCCAGCAGTGCGTACACAGATACGCAGTATTTT.

This clonotype has just a few counts. V is TRBV25-1 and J is TRBJ2-1; TRBD2 aligns across 9 bases. In germline, CDR1 is MGHDK, CDR2 SYGVNS. J lost 4 bases, V lost 0 bases, and 4 bases had no gene match. This CDR3 comprises 16 residues. The CDR3 is CASSEYGLASYNEQFF. CDR3 DNA: TGTGCCAGCAGTGAATATGGACTAGCGAGTTACAATGAGCAGTTCTTC.